The clone carrying this T cell receptor (beta chain) was seen a handful of times. Its antigen is still unknown. This sample's time point: late sampling 161 to 241 days after vaccination in a few convalescent patients. One entry per CDR3 protein, called by TCRdb with MiXCR from the PCR reads. This table has about 39,000 distinct CDR3 sequences, 36% appearing once. This record comes from a study of vaccination and CD4 T cells after COVID-19. Across the whole study: Investigators took post-vaccine samples a median approximately 73 days after dose two, within a range of 14 to 241. General study findings and limits: Within the convalescent patients, spike mono-reactivity was found in 304 of 307 vaccine-specific clones.

This TCR came from a human donor who had recovered from COVID-19. The specimen was CD4+ T cells from blood, collected about 7 months after SARS-CoV-2 vaccination.

The CDR3 is CASSFGHREIMNTEAFF. The CDR3 coding sequence is TGTGCCAGCAGTTTCGGCCACAGGGAGATTATGAACACTGAAGCTTTCTTT. The J gene is TRBJ1-1, the V gene TRBV6-5; D possibly corresponds to TRBD1 (6 bases). The germline V gene has CDR1 MNHEY and CDR2 SVGAGI. This CDR3 region has 17 residues. V lost 4 bases and J 0 bases, leaving 18 bases between the germline ends.